A selection of T cell receptor beta chains follows, all from one sample in a study of T cell repertoires in cytomegalovirus infection. Their specific antigens are unknown. TCRdb re-analysed the reads in MiXCR, keeping a single row per CDR3 protein. Counted here are around 47,000 distinct CDR3 sequences, around a fifth occurring once; the ten biggest clones make up 80%. Here the sequenced sample was CD8+ T cells from cultured PBMCs, taken from culture after CMV antigen stimulation. The receptors were gathered from a human donor in good health (CMV status not recorded). Some clones in this sample may be carry-over from other donors' samples. Each CDR3 is given with its conserved first and last residue. Fields, in order: CDR3 protein, CDR3 DNA, clone size, D gene, V gene, J gene. A D gene is named only where the DNA matches it firmly. The size field is filled for only some rows; it gives once, few, many or a size class.

CDR3aa: CASSLEGFVYEQYF
CDR3nt: TGTGCCAGCAGCTTAGAGGGTTTCGTGTACGAGCAGTACTTC
abundance: -
d_gene: -
v_gene: TRBV7-9
j_gene: TRBJ2-7

CDR3aa: CASSDSQAEETQYF
CDR3nt: TGTGCCAGCAGTGACTCCCAGGCGGAAGAGACCCAGTACTTC
abundance: -
d_gene: -
v_gene: TRBV2
j_gene: TRBJ2-5

CDR3aa: CSAREENTGELFF
CDR3nt: TGCAGTGCTAGAGAGGAGAACACCGGGGAGCTGTTTTTT
abundance: -
d_gene: -
v_gene: TRBV20-1
j_gene: TRBJ2-2

CDR3aa: CASSLGYGVESEQYF
CDR3nt: TGTGCCAGCAGCTTAGGGTACGGGGTCGAATCCGAGCAGTACTTC
abundance: few
d_gene: -
v_gene: TRBV7-6
j_gene: TRBJ2-7

CDR3aa: CASSLSGGRETQYF
CDR3nt: TGTGCCAGCAGCCTGTCGGGGGGGAGAGAGACCCAGTACTTC
abundance: few
d_gene: TRBD2
v_gene: TRBV7-9
j_gene: TRBJ2-5

CDR3aa: CASITEITGELFF
CDR3nt: TGTGCCAGCATCACAGAGATTACCGGGGAGCTGTTTTTT
abundance: few
d_gene: -
v_gene: TRBV7-2
j_gene: TRBJ2-2

CDR3aa: CASSLPQSWDSTYNTEAFF
CDR3nt: TGTGCCAGCAGCTTACCCCAATCGTGGGACAGTACTTATAACACTGAAGCTTTCTTT
abundance: few
d_gene: TRBD1
v_gene: TRBV7-2
j_gene: TRBJ1-1

CDR3aa: CASSQEVTSYGSYGYTF
CDR3nt: TGCGCCAGCAGCCAAGAAGTGACCTCTTACGGATCATATGGCTACACCTTC
abundance: -
d_gene: -
v_gene: TRBV4-3
j_gene: TRBJ1-2

CDR3aa: CASSPSRAPNYGYTF
CDR3nt: TGTGCCAGCAGCCCCTCCCGGGCTCCTAACTATGGCTACACCTTC
abundance: many
d_gene: -
v_gene: TRBV7-2
j_gene: TRBJ1-2

CDR3aa: CASSYSGTEDTHSNQPQHF
CDR3nt: TGTGCCAGCAGTTACTCCGGGACAGAGGATACCCATAGCAATCAGCCCCAGCATTTT
abundance: once
d_gene: TRBD1
v_gene: TRBV6-2/TRBV6-3
j_gene: TRBJ1-5

CDR3aa: CASTPRGMNTEAFF
CDR3nt: TGTGCCAGCACCCCTAGGGGAATGAACACTGAAGCTTTCTTT
abundance: few
d_gene: -
v_gene: TRBV7-6
j_gene: TRBJ1-1

CDR3aa: CASSPGTPRREQFF
CDR3nt: TGTGCCAGCAGCCCTGGGACCCCTCGAAGGGAGCAGTTCTTC
abundance: -
d_gene: -
v_gene: TRBV7-9
j_gene: TRBJ2-1

CDR3aa: CASRAGQISSSPLHF
CDR3nt: TGTGCCAGCAGAGCCGGACAAATTTCGAGTTCACCCCTCCACTTT
abundance: few
d_gene: -
v_gene: TRBV6-2/TRBV6-3
j_gene: TRBJ1-6

CDR3aa: CASSLRDKYEQYF
CDR3nt: TGTGCCAGCAGCCTCCGGGACAAATACGAGCAGTACTTC
abundance: few
d_gene: -
v_gene: TRBV7-9
j_gene: TRBJ2-7

CDR3aa: CASSPRGTGGDYYGYTF
CDR3nt: TGTGCCAGCAGCCCCCGAGGGACAGGGGGCGACTACTATGGCTACACCTTC
abundance: -
d_gene: TRBD1
v_gene: TRBV4-2
j_gene: TRBJ1-2

CDR3aa: CASSLTVSADTQYF
CDR3nt: TGTGCCAGCAGTTTGACCGTCTCGGCAGATACGCAGTATTTT
abundance: -
d_gene: -
v_gene: TRBV27
j_gene: TRBJ2-3

CDR3aa: CASSVGDTEAFF
CDR3nt: TGTGCCAGCAGCGTAGGGGACACTGAAGCTTTCTTT
abundance: -
d_gene: -
v_gene: TRBV9
j_gene: TRBJ1-1

CDR3aa: CASSITGRHNEKLFF
CDR3nt: TGTGCCAGCAGCATCACGGGACGCCATAATGAAAAACTGTTTTTT
abundance: -
d_gene: -
v_gene: TRBV7-2
j_gene: TRBJ1-4

CDR3aa: CSVGDAGSGYGYTF
CDR3nt: TGCAGCGTTGGGGATGCGGGCTCGGGTTATGGCTACACCTTC
abundance: -
d_gene: -
v_gene: TRBV29-1
j_gene: TRBJ1-2

CDR3aa: CASSQDPQTSNQPQHF
CDR3nt: TGCGCCAGCAGCCAAGACCCCCAAACCTCCAATCAGCCCCAGCATTTT
abundance: few
d_gene: -
v_gene: TRBV4-1
j_gene: TRBJ1-5

CDR3aa: CASSLAAGSRGETQYF
CDR3nt: TGCGCCAGCAGCTTGGCGGCCGGTAGCCGGGGAGAGACCCAGTACTTC
abundance: -
d_gene: -
v_gene: TRBV5-1
j_gene: TRBJ2-5

CDR3aa: CASSLASSRVDTQYF
CDR3nt: TGTGCCAGCAGTTTGGCGTCTAGCAGGGTAGATACGCAGTATTTT
abundance: few
d_gene: -
v_gene: TRBV12-3/TRBV12-4
j_gene: TRBJ2-3

CDR3aa: CARAEGLRSGANVLTF
CDR3nt: TGTGCCAGGGCGGAGGGCCTTAGGTCTGGGGCCAACGTCCTGACTTTC
abundance: -
d_gene: -
v_gene: TRBV7-2
j_gene: TRBJ2-6

CDR3aa: CASSEFWDNSYEQYF
CDR3nt: TGTGCCAGCAGTGAATTCTGGGACAACTCCTACGAGCAGTACTTC
abundance: -
d_gene: -
v_gene: TRBV6-1
j_gene: TRBJ2-7

CDR3aa: CASSVPGPRSSGNTIYF
CDR3nt: TGTGCCAGCAGCGTACCGGGCCCTCGAAGCTCTGGAAACACCATATATTTT
abundance: -
d_gene: -
v_gene: TRBV7-2
j_gene: TRBJ1-3

CDR3aa: CSARVSFKETQYF
CDR3nt: TGCAGTGCTAGAGTCAGTTTTAAGGAGACCCAGTACTTC
abundance: -
d_gene: -
v_gene: TRBV20-1
j_gene: TRBJ2-5

CDR3aa: CASSWDTETQYF
CDR3nt: TGTGCCAGCAGTTGGGACACAGAGACCCAGTACTTC
abundance: -
d_gene: -
v_gene: TRBV6-6
j_gene: TRBJ2-5

CDR3aa: CASSPPGDTGELFF
CDR3nt: TGTGCCAGCAGTCCGCCGGGGGACACCGGGGAGCTGTTTTTT
abundance: -
d_gene: -
v_gene: TRBV7-9
j_gene: TRBJ2-2

CDR3aa: CGAVSNTGELFF
CDR3nt: TGTGGAGCGGTCTCGAACACCGGGGAGCTGTTTTTT
abundance: few
d_gene: -
v_gene: TRBV12-3/TRBV12-4
j_gene: TRBJ2-2

CDR3aa: CASTLGGDTEAFF
CDR3nt: TGTGCCAGCACCTTAGGGGGGGACACTGAAGCTTTCTTT
abundance: -
d_gene: -
v_gene: TRBV7-6
j_gene: TRBJ1-1

CDR3aa: CASRDNRGGNTIYF
CDR3nt: TGTGCCAGCAGGGACAACAGGGGGGGAAACACCATATATTTT
abundance: few
d_gene: TRBD1
v_gene: TRBV7-2
j_gene: TRBJ1-3